This T cell receptor (beta chain) was recovered during a study of T cell changes during pregnancy in multiple sclerosis. Looked up from germline, CDR1 is SEHNR and CDR2 is FQNEAQ (reference sequence). The CDR3 has 15 residues. V shed 4 bases and J 1 base; nucleotides not matched to a gene: 3. The table came from immunoSEQ multiplex PCR; TCRdb's copy has only in-frame clones and leaves some out. The data show roughly 48,000 clones, with 90% to 95% seen just once and over 0.45% held by the top ten. The chain carries TRBV7-9 and TRBJ2-5, with TRBD2 matching 10 bases. The specimen comprised CD4+ T cells from peripheral blood mononuclear cells, sampled in the first trimester of pregnancy. The source is a female donor with multiple sclerosis, enrolled in a pregnancy study. CDR3 sequence: CASSWLAGGQETQYF. The CDR3 nucleotides read TGTGCCAGCAGCTGGTTAGCGGGGGGCCAAGAGACCCAGTACTTC.